These T cell receptor beta chains were read from a single sample in a study of T cell responses to AZD1222 COVID-19 vaccine. Sequencing used immunoSEQ multiplex PCR; TCRdb keeps in-frame clones, though not all of them. The data show about 78,000 clones, about 90% seen once. Sequencing used peripheral blood, obtained 28 days after the second AZD1222 dose. Receptors originate from an adult who received the AZD1222 COVID-19 vaccine. Both conserved end residues are part of each CDR3. The D gene is left open where the match is weak. The size field is filled for only some rows; it gives once, few, many or a size class.

clone size	D gene	J gene	V gene	CDR3 DNA	CDR3 protein
once	.	TRBJ1-6	TRBV27	TGTGCCAGCAGTGGCGGACTGACGCTCCACTTT	CASSGGLTLHF
.	.	TRBJ2-7	TRBV28	TGTGCCAGCACTAGTTGGGAGAGCGAGCAGTACTTC	CASTSWESEQYF
.	.	TRBJ1-2	TRBV14	TGTGCCAGCAGCCCTCAGCGAAAGGGGGGATTGGGTGGCTACACCTTC	CASSPQRKGGLGGYTF
.	TRBD1	TRBJ1-3	TRBV7-2	TGTGCCAGCAGCACGACAGGGTCCACTGGAAACACCATATATTTT	CASSTTGSTGNTIYF
few	TRBD1	TRBJ1-2	TRBV7-2	TGTGCCAGCAGTCCCGGGACAGAGTTCTATGGCTACACCTTC	CASSPGTEFYGYTF
.	.	TRBJ2-3	TRBV5-1	TGCGCCAGCAGCCGGGGTCAGGGGTCGGGCACAGATACGCAGTATTTT	CASSRGQGSGTDTQYF
.	.	TRBJ1-6	TRBV6-5	TGTGCCAGCAGGGCGGACAGTTTTTATAATTCACCCCTCCACTTT	CASRADSFYNSPLHF
.	.	TRBJ1-4	TRBV9	TGTGCCAGCAGCGTAGAAGGGCGTAATGAAAAACTGTTTTTT	CASSVEGRNEKLFF
.	TRBD1	TRBJ1-2	TRBV10-1	TGCGCCAGCAGTGAGTCCGGGACAGGGGTTCCATTACCCTTCGCGGATAACTATGGCTACACCTTC	CASSESGTGVPLPFADNYGYTF
.	TRBD2	TRBJ2-1	TRBV9	TGTGCCAGCAGCTCCGGACTAGCCCAGTACAATGAGCAGTTCTTC	CASSSGLAQYNEQFF
.	.	TRBJ1-5	TRBV27	TGTGCCAGCAGAAAGGGGCGGAATCAGCCCCAGCATTTT	CASRKGRNQPQHF
.	TRBD2	TRBJ2-3	TRBV7-3	TGTGCCAGCAGCTTAAACCTTCGGAGCGGGGGGGCGGTTAGCACAGATACGCAGTATTTT	CASSLNLRSGGAVSTDTQYF
.	TRBD1	TRBJ2-7	TRBV5-1	TGCGCCAGCAGCTCCCCGGGACAGGGGTCCTACGAGCAGTACTTC	CASSSPGQGSYEQYF
.	.	TRBJ2-7	TRBV5-1	TGCGCCAGCACGGGGTACACAGACTACGAGCAGTACTTC	CASTGYTDYEQYF
.	.	TRBJ2-7	TRBV5-8	TGTGCCAGCAGCTTGGTTGGTTGGGAGCAGTACTTC	CASSLVGWEQYF
once	.	TRBJ1-2	TRBV7-2	TGTGCCAGCAGCTTAGATCGACAGAACTATGGCTACACCTTC	CASSLDRQNYGYTF
.	.	TRBJ1-1	TRBV7-6	TGTGCCAGCAGCGGGGGGGCCACTGAAGCTTTCTTT	CASSGGATEAFF
.	.	TRBJ2-3	TRBV21-1	TGTGCCAGCAGCAAAGCGGGTAGCGGGGGGAAGGCAGATACGCAGTATTTT	CASSKAGSGGKADTQYF
once	TRBD1	TRBJ1-1	TRBV6-5	TGTGCCAGCGGCACAGGGGGGGTCACTGAAGCTTTCTTT	CASGTGGVTEAFF
once	TRBD1	TRBJ2-7	TRBV7-3	TGTGCCAGCAGCTTAACCAGGGGGCGCGAGCAGTACTTC	CASSLTRGREQYF
.	.	TRBJ2-5	TRBV9	TGTGCCAGCAGCGTAGTTGGGGCGGGTCGGCAAGAGACCCAGTACTTC	CASSVVGAGRQETQYF
.	TRBD2	TRBJ2-1	TRBV28	TGTGCCAGCACCTATATAGCGGGGGGGCTCAATGAGCAGTTCTTC	CASTYIAGGLNEQFF
.	.	TRBJ2-6	TRBV5-4	TGTGCCAGCAGCTTGTATGTGTCTGGGGCCAACGTCCTGACTTTC	CASSLYVSGANVLTF
once	.	TRBJ1-5	TRBV27	TGTGCCAGCAGTCTGGGGTATAGCAATCAGCCCCAGCATTTT	CASSLGYSNQPQHF
.	.	TRBJ1-4	TRBV3-1/TRBV3-2	TGTGCCAGCAGCCAAGGGCCTGGGGGAGTGGGGAATGAAAAACTGTTTTTT	CASSQGPGGVGNEKLFF
.	.	TRBJ1-5	TRBV11-3	TGTGCCAGCAGCTTAAGTCTTTGGACTATCAATCAGCCCCAGCATTTT	CASSLSLWTINQPQHF
.	.	TRBJ2-2	TRBV18	TGTGCCAGCTCACCCCAGGGGAACACCGGGGAGCTGTTTTTT	CASSPQGNTGELFF
.	.	TRBJ2-5	TRBV9	TGTGCCAGCAGCGTGGGGGGCCGACAGTGGGAGACCCAGTACTTC	CASSVGGRQWETQYF
.	TRBD2	TRBJ2-7	TRBV4-3	TGCGCCAGCAGCCAAGACCCCCAGGGACTAGGCGTTTACGAGCAGTACTTC	CASSQDPQGLGVYEQYF
.	.	TRBJ1-2	TRBV5-1	TGCGCCAGCAGCGGGGGGATTGGGGCTGCTAGCTATGGCTACACCTTC	CASSGGIGAASYGYTF
.	.	TRBJ1-2	TRBV5-6	TGTGCCAGCAGCTTGGAGGGGAACTATGGCTACACCTTC	CASSLEGNYGYTF
.	.	TRBJ2-3	TRBV5-4	TGTGCCAGCAGCCCTACTGGCTGGGGCACAGATACGCAGTATTTT	CASSPTGWGTDTQYF
.	.	TRBJ2-7	TRBV4-1	TGCGCCAGCAGCCCGACCCGCGACAGCGAGCAGTACTTC	CASSPTRDSEQYF
.	.	TRBJ2-3	TRBV24-1	TGTGCCACCGGCTGGGGTGGCACAGATACGCAGTATTTT	CATGWGGTDTQYF
.	.	TRBJ2-5	TRBV12-3/TRBV12-4	TGTGCCAGCAGAAGGGACTACCAAGAGACCCAGTACTTC	CASRRDYQETQYF